The rows below give T cell receptor beta chains drawn from one sample of a study of shared clonotypes between healthy human individuals. Generated by immunoSEQ multiplex PCR, the TCRdb table keeps only in-frame clones and is missing some. Of 80,000 to 100,000 clones in the sample, approximately 75% were seen once. The sample comprised memory CD8+ T cells sorted from blood. The origin of the receptors is a man aged 25 to 45 in good health. Both conserved end residues are part of each CDR3. The D gene is left open where the match is weak. Clone size is not always given. Where it is, it says once, few, many or a class for expanded clones.

CDR3 length: 15; V gene: TRBV21-1; D gene: .; clone size: few; J gene: TRBJ2-1; CDR3 DNA: TGTGCCAGCGATAAGCGGGAGAGGTCCTACAATGAGCAGTTCTTC; CDR3 protein: CASDKRERSYNEQFF
CDR3 length: 15; V gene: TRBV6-5; D gene: .; clone size: .; J gene: TRBJ1-3; CDR3 DNA: TGTGCCAGCAGTTACTCGATGGACTCTGGAAACACCATATATTTT; CDR3 protein: CASSYSMDSGNTIYF
CDR3 length: 13; V gene: TRBV11-2; D gene: .; clone size: .; J gene: TRBJ2-7; CDR3 DNA: TGTGCCAGCAGCCACGGGGCGGGCTACGAGCAGTACTTC; CDR3 protein: CASSHGAGYEQYF
CDR3 length: 19; V gene: TRBV19; D gene: .; clone size: many; J gene: TRBJ2-3; CDR3 DNA: TGTGCCAGTAGTATTTTTGGTGTTGGGGGAATAGTTTCTGAAGATACGCAGTATTTT; CDR3 protein: CASSIFGVGGIVSEDTQYF
CDR3 length: 14; V gene: TRBV18; D gene: .; clone size: .; J gene: TRBJ2-5; CDR3 DNA: TGTGCCAGCTCACCTCCGAAGGGGGGAGAGACCCAGTACTTC; CDR3 protein: CASSPPKGGETQYF
CDR3 length: 17; V gene: TRBV7-6; D gene: TRBD2; clone size: .; J gene: TRBJ2-7; CDR3 DNA: TGTGCCAGCAGCCCAAGGCTCGGGACTAGCGGGAGTTACGAGCAGTACTTC; CDR3 protein: CASSPRLGTSGSYEQYF
CDR3 length: 13; V gene: TRBV28; D gene: .; clone size: .; J gene: TRBJ1-5; CDR3 DNA: TGTGCCAGCGGCGGTAGTTTCAATCAGCCCCAGCATTTT; CDR3 protein: CASGGSFNQPQHF
CDR3 length: 15; V gene: TRBV2; D gene: .; clone size: .; J gene: TRBJ2-7; CDR3 DNA: TGTGCCAGCAGTATTGGGGGCAGCGCCTCCTACGAGCAGTACTTC; CDR3 protein: CASSIGGSASYEQYF
CDR3 length: 13; V gene: TRBV11-2; D gene: .; clone size: .; J gene: TRBJ2-1; CDR3 DNA: TGTGCCAGCAGCTTAGTCTGGCAGAATGAGCAGTTCTTC; CDR3 protein: CASSLVWQNEQFF
CDR3 length: 19; V gene: TRBV11-2; D gene: TRBD1; clone size: .; J gene: TRBJ1-2; CDR3 DNA: TGTGCCAGCAGCTCAACGGGGCGGGGACAGGGTGGTCCTAACTATGGCTACACCTTC; CDR3 protein: CASSSTGRGQGGPNYGYTF
CDR3 length: 15; V gene: TRBV4-1; D gene: TRBD1; clone size: .; J gene: TRBJ1-1; CDR3 DNA: TGCGCCAGCAGCCAAGCGGGACAGGGGCCGCGTGAGGCTTTCTTT; CDR3 protein: CASSQAGQGPREAFF
CDR3 length: 16; V gene: TRBV27; D gene: .; clone size: .; J gene: TRBJ2-1; CDR3 DNA: TGTGCCAGCAGTACCACTCTTGCGGCCTCCTACAATGAGCAGTTCTTC; CDR3 protein: CASSTTLAASYNEQFF
CDR3 length: 13; V gene: TRBV7-9; D gene: TRBD1; clone size: .; J gene: TRBJ2-7; CDR3 DNA: TGTGCCAGCAGCTTCGGACCCCTCGGGACAGGGGAGTTC; CDR3 protein: CASSFGPLGTGEF
CDR3 length: 13; V gene: TRBV4-2; D gene: .; clone size: .; J gene: TRBJ1-1; CDR3 DNA: TGTGCCAGCAGCATACAGGTGAACACTGAAGCTTTCTTT; CDR3 protein: CASSIQVNTEAFF
CDR3 length: 17; V gene: TRBV7-6; D gene: TRBD2; clone size: once; J gene: TRBJ2-5; CDR3 DNA: TGTGCCAGCAGCTCCGAGGGACTAGCGGGAGAAGAAGAGACCCAGTACTTC; CDR3 protein: CASSSEGLAGEEETQYF
CDR3 length: 15; V gene: TRBV7-2; D gene: TRBD2; clone size: few; J gene: TRBJ2-1; CDR3 DNA: TGTGCCAGCAGCACTACTAGCGGGAGTTTTAATGAGCAGTTCTTC; CDR3 protein: CASSTTSGSFNEQFF
CDR3 length: 14; V gene: TRBV19; D gene: TRBD1; clone size: .; J gene: TRBJ1-6; CDR3 DNA: TGTGCCAGTAGTGTGGGGGACAGCGTATCACCCCTCCACTTT; CDR3 protein: CASSVGDSVSPLHF
CDR3 length: 14; V gene: TRBV5-6; D gene: .; clone size: .; J gene: TRBJ2-3; CDR3 DNA: TGTGCCAGCAGCTTGCTCGGGATCACAGATACGCAGTATTTT; CDR3 protein: CASSLLGITDTQYF
CDR3 length: 11; V gene: TRBV7-2; D gene: .; clone size: .; J gene: TRBJ2-1; CDR3 DNA: TGTGCCAGCAGCCCCGGTTACGAGCAGTTCTTC; CDR3 protein: CASSPGYEQFF
CDR3 length: 13; V gene: TRBV7-3; D gene: .; clone size: .; J gene: TRBJ2-1; CDR3 DNA: TGTGCCAGCAGCCCCACGGGCGGCAATGAGCAGTTCTTC; CDR3 protein: CASSPTGGNEQFF
CDR3 length: 14; V gene: TRBV7-2; D gene: .; clone size: .; J gene: TRBJ1-1; CDR3 DNA: TGTGCCAGCAGCCTCATGGGGGTTCAGACTGAAGCTTTCTTT; CDR3 protein: CASSLMGVQTEAFF
CDR3 length: 15; V gene: TRBV5-1; D gene: .; clone size: .; J gene: TRBJ2-5; CDR3 DNA: TGCGCCAGCAGCTACCCCGGGACAAGAGAAGAGACCCAGTACTTC; CDR3 protein: CASSYPGTREETQYF
CDR3 length: 13; V gene: TRBV7-2; D gene: .; clone size: .; J gene: TRBJ2-3; CDR3 DNA: TGTGCCAGCAGCTTAATCCATACAGATACGCAGTATTTT; CDR3 protein: CASSLIHTDTQYF
CDR3 length: 16; V gene: TRBV14; D gene: .; clone size: .; J gene: TRBJ2-3; CDR3 DNA: TGTGCCAGCAGCCTGGGACTGTCAAGACTCACAGATACGCAGTATTTT; CDR3 protein: CASSLGLSRLTDTQYF
CDR3 length: 18; V gene: TRBV5-4; D gene: .; clone size: .; J gene: TRBJ2-5; CDR3 DNA: TGTGCCAGCAGCAATGGGGCCCCAACGACAAGGGCGAAAGAGACCCAGTACTTC; CDR3 protein: CASSNGAPTTRAKETQYF
CDR3 length: 14; V gene: TRBV29-1; D gene: TRBD2; clone size: .; J gene: TRBJ2-2; CDR3 DNA: TGCAGCGCCCTGACTAGCGGGAGTACCGGGGAGCTGTTTTTT; CDR3 protein: CSALTSGSTGELFF
CDR3 length: 15; V gene: TRBV27; D gene: TRBD1; clone size: .; J gene: TRBJ2-1; CDR3 DNA: TGTGCCAGCAGTTTTTACCTGGGACAGGGGCGCGAGCAGTTCTTC; CDR3 protein: CASSFYLGQGREQFF
CDR3 length: 14; V gene: TRBV6-6; D gene: TRBD2; clone size: .; J gene: TRBJ2-3; CDR3 DNA: TGTGCCAGCACCGCCCGGGGGGGCACAGATACGCAGTATTTT; CDR3 protein: CASTARGGTDTQYF
CDR3 length: 12; V gene: TRBV29-1; D gene: .; clone size: .; J gene: TRBJ1-1; CDR3 DNA: TGCAGCGTCAAAGCCAGGGAGTTGGAAGCTTTCTTT; CDR3 protein: CSVKARELEAFF
CDR3 length: 13; V gene: TRBV9; D gene: .; clone size: once; J gene: TRBJ2-5; CDR3 DNA: TGTGCCAGCAGCTCGCGGGGAAAAGAGACCCAGTACTTC; CDR3 protein: CASSSRGKETQYF
CDR3 length: 14; V gene: TRBV27; D gene: TRBD1; clone size: .; J gene: TRBJ2-7; CDR3 DNA: TGTGCCAGCAGTTACTACAGGGGGCCTAGGGAGCAGTACTTC; CDR3 protein: CASSYYRGPREQYF
CDR3 length: 14; V gene: TRBV7-2; D gene: .; clone size: .; J gene: TRBJ2-7; CDR3 DNA: TGTGCCAGCAGCTCCTCAGCGGGCTCCTACGAGCAGTACTTC; CDR3 protein: CASSSSAGSYEQYF
CDR3 length: 16; V gene: TRBV7-9; D gene: TRBD2; clone size: .; J gene: TRBJ2-1; CDR3 DNA: TGTGCCAGCAGCTTAGGTCGCGGGAGCTCCTACAATGAGCAGTTCTTC; CDR3 protein: CASSLGRGSSYNEQFF
CDR3 length: 13; V gene: TRBV7-9; D gene: .; clone size: .; J gene: TRBJ1-1; CDR3 DNA: TGTGCCAGCAGTCCCGGACGGATCACTGAAGCTTTCTTT; CDR3 protein: CASSPGRITEAFF
CDR3 length: 16; V gene: TRBV4-3; D gene: TRBD2; clone size: .; J gene: TRBJ2-1; CDR3 DNA: TGCGCCAGCAGCCAAGAACTAGCGGGAGTGTACAATGAGCAGTTCTTC; CDR3 protein: CASSQELAGVYNEQFF
CDR3 length: 15; V gene: TRBV7-7; D gene: TRBD2; clone size: .; J gene: TRBJ2-5; CDR3 DNA: TGTGCCAGCAGCTTAGTTGCGGGGGAGCAAGAGACCCAGTACTTC; CDR3 protein: CASSLVAGEQETQYF
CDR3 length: 16; V gene: TRBV7-9; D gene: .; clone size: many; J gene: TRBJ2-5; CDR3 DNA: TGTGCCAGCAGCAACCCTAGGGAAGAGACTAGGGAGACCCAGTACTTC; CDR3 protein: CASSNPREETRETQYF
CDR3 length: 15; V gene: TRBV28; D gene: .; clone size: .; J gene: TRBJ2-1; CDR3 DNA: TGTGCCAGCAGTTTTGGGCCGGGAGAGATTAATGAGCAGTTCTTC; CDR3 protein: CASSFGPGEINEQFF
CDR3 length: 16; V gene: TRBV18; D gene: TRBD2; clone size: once; J gene: TRBJ2-5; CDR3 DNA: TGTGCCAGCTCGCAAACTAGCGGGATATACCAAGAGACCCAGTACTTC; CDR3 protein: CASSQTSGIYQETQYF
CDR3 length: 12; V gene: TRBV11-1; D gene: .; clone size: .; J gene: TRBJ1-5; CDR3 DNA: TGTGCCAGCGCCGATAGCAATCAGCCCCAGCATTTT; CDR3 protein: CASADSNQPQHF
CDR3 length: 16; V gene: TRBV6-5; D gene: .; clone size: .; J gene: TRBJ2-7; CDR3 DNA: TGTGCCAGCAGTTACTCGTCGTTCAGTAGCACCTACGAGCAGTACTTC; CDR3 protein: CASSYSSFSSTYEQYF
CDR3 length: 14; V gene: TRBV5-1; D gene: .; clone size: .; J gene: TRBJ2-3; CDR3 DNA: TGCGCCAGCAGCCACGGGCGGGGCGCAGATACGCAGTATTTT; CDR3 protein: CASSHGRGADTQYF